This T cell receptor (beta chain) was sequenced during a study of blood T cell repertoires in COVID-19. CDR1 is SGHAT, CDR2 FQNNGV, per germline. CDR3 length: 13 amino acids. V gave up 4 bases and J gave up 4 bases, with 10 bases separating them. In the original processing: Amplified reference gene primers provided the basis for estimating nucleated cell counts. Profiling relied on immunoSEQ multiplex PCR, and the TCRdb table lists in-frame clones only, not all of them. That table supplies the V and J calls and clone size; D and trimming were determined from the DNA. This table holds more than 65,000 clones, 75% to 85% found once.

J is TRBJ1-2 and V is TRBV11-2; D is perhaps TRBD1 (6 bases). The receptor comes from a woman in her forties or fifties with acute or convalescent COVID-19. The sample comprised peripheral blood. CDR3 region: CASSYTGSYGYTF. In DNA, the CDR3 is TGTGCCAGCAGCTACACAGGGTCCTATGGCTACACCTTC.